Presented here are 20 T cell receptor beta chains from one specimen sequenced in a study of control samples from healthy donors and cancer patients (dated by TCRdb to the early 2020s). Library prep was done by the immunoSEQ multiplex PCR assay. Held by TCRdb, this immuneACCESS table contains in-frame sequences only and omits some clones. Under half of the omission traces to an unresolved V gene where checked; the cause of the rest is unknown. The sample records about 89,000 clones, about 89% of which are singletons. The ten largest clones add up to roughly 21% of the sample. The material sequenced was blood. The receptors here all came from a man aged 25 to 40 in good health.

The chain combines TRBV18 with TRBJ2-7; 8 nucleotides match TRBD1. V was pared by 3 bases and J by 5 bases, with 0 bases of the junction left unmatched. CDR1 is KGHSH and CDR2 is LQKENI in the germline V gene. This CDR3 region has 12 residues. CDR3 coding DNA: TGTGCCAGCTCACCGGACAGGGACGAGCAGTACTTC. Translation: CASSPDRDEQYF. The whole variable domain, remainder taken from reference TRBV18 and TRBJ2-7, is NAGVMQNPRHLVRRRGQEARLRCSPMKGHSHVYWYRQLPEEGLKFMVYLQKENIIDESGMPKERFSAEFPKEGPSILRIQQVVRGDSAAYFCASSPDRDEQYFGPGTRLTVT.

The V gene is TRBV1, the J gene TRBJ2-7. TRBV1 is a recognized pseudogene. The CDR3 is 13 amino acids. CDR3 sequence: CTSSQEWGSEQYV. The CDR3 coding sequence is TGCACCAGCAGCCAAGAATGGGGAAGCGAGCAGTACGTC.

This rearrangement joins TRBV5-1 to TRBJ1-6; TRBD1 matches 9 bases. Germline-derived CDR1 and CDR2 are SGHRS and YFSETQ. V lost 3 bases, J lost 7 bases, and 8 bases stayed unmatched. The CDR3 extends over 16 amino acids. In DNA, the CDR3 is TGCGCCAGCAGCTCGGACAGGGGCGGCCTCAATTCACCCCTCCACTTT. Amino acid sequence: CASSSDRGGLNSPLHF. Complete variable domain (other parts from reference TRBV5-1 and TRBJ1-6): KAGVTQTPRYLIKTRGQQVTLSCSPISGHRSVSWYQQTPGQGLQFLFEYFSETQRNKGNFPGRFSGRQFSNSRSEMNVSTLELGDSALYLCASSSDRGGLNSPLHFGNGTRLTVT.

The gene calls are TRBV19 and TRBJ2-2; perhaps TRBD1 as D (6 bases). CDR1 and CDR2 from the germline V gene are LNHDA and SQIVND (reference sequence). The CDR3 sequence is 16 residues long. Deletions cut 9 bases from V and 3 bases from J, with 20 bases between. This chain's CDR3 is CASYQTGRGDTGELFF. CDR3 nucleotides: TGTGCCAGCTACCAAACAGGGAGAGGAGACACCGGGGAGCTGTTTTTT.

The gene calls are TRBV30 and TRBJ1-2; no definite D call. Germline CDR1 GTSNPN, CDR2 SVGIG (reference sequence). This CDR3 is built from 15 residues. V was clipped by 0 bases and J by 1 base, with 12 bases between them. Here the CDR3 reads CAWSVRPGINYGYTF. The CDR3 coding sequence is TGTGCCTGGAGTGTAAGGCCGGGGATTAACTATGGCTACACCTTC.

J is TRBJ1-3 and V is TRBV5-8, with a possible D match to TRBD1 (5 bases). The germline CDR1 and CDR2 sequences are SGHTS and YDEGEE. CDR3 length: 13 amino acids. V was pared by 2 bases and J by 4 bases, with 7 bases between. The CDR3 DNA reads TGTGCCAGCAGCTTCCGGGGGGGAAACACCATATATTTT. It codes for CASSFRGGNTIYF.

V gene TRBV19 combines with J gene TRBJ2-5; D call uncertain. The CDR3 contains 14 residues. Germline V CDR1 and CDR2: LNHDA, SQIVND (reference sequence). V shed 9 bases and J shed 0 bases, with 14 bases lying between them. CDR3 sequence reads: CASSPGGNQETQYF. As DNA, the CDR3 is TGTGCCAGCAGCCCCGGCGGCAACCAAGAGACCCAGTACTTC.

The chain employs TRBV12-3 or TRBV12-4 and TRBJ2-2, with 7 bases lining up with TRBD1. V shed 3 bases and J 13 bases; nucleotides not matched to a gene: 8. CDR3 length equals 13 residues. CDR3: CASSLTRDRWLFF. CDR3 DNA sequence: TGTGCCAGCAGTTTGACCCGGGACAGATGGCTGTTTTTT.

This clone was picked up one time. J is TRBJ2-3 and V is TRBV29-1; 9 nucleotides agree with TRBD2. Trimming at V came to 2 bases and at J to 2 bases, leaving 8 bases not matched to a gene. This CDR3 has 16 residues. Germline loops: CDR1 SQVTM, CDR2 ANQGSEA. CDR3 in DNA: TGCAGCGTTGAAAAGCAGGCTAGCGGGACCACAGATACGCAGTATTTT. It is translated as CSVEKQASGTTDTQYF.

This clone appeared a few times. The chain uses TRBV9 and TRBJ2-7, with TRBD1 identical over 11 bases. Trimming removed 3 bases from V and 2 bases from J; junction bases left unmatched: 13. Looked up from germline, CDR1 is SGDLS and CDR2 is YYNGEE. The CDR3 is 18 residues long. CDR3 coding DNA: TGTGCCAGCAGCGGAGGAGGACAGGGGGCGACCTCAACCTACGAGCAGTACTTC. As protein: CASSGGGQGATSTYEQYF.

The DNA of the CDR3 is TGCGCCAGCAGCTTGGGAGCAGTACTCTATGGCTACACCTTC. Amino acid sequence: CASSLGAVLYGYTF. The chain is built from TRBV5-1 and TRBJ1-2, with D uncertain. Trimming removed 0 bases at V and 4 bases at J, with 10 bases between. Germline assignment: CDR1 SGHRS and CDR2 YFSETQ. This CDR3 has 14 residues.

This chain joins TRBV6-5 and TRBJ1-6; D possibly corresponds to TRBD1 (6 bases). The CDR3 runs 14 residues. The germline CDR1 and CDR2 sequences are MNHEY and SVGAGI. Trimming pared 7 bases from V and 6 bases from J, leaving 13 bases between. CDR3 protein: CASTKDRSNSPLHF. The CDR3 DNA follows: TGTGCCAGCACAAAGGACAGATCTAATTCACCCCTCCACTTT.

The genes are TRBV12-5 and TRBJ2-2, with D uncertain. Per the germline V gene, CDR1 is LGHNT and CDR2 is FRNRAP. Trimming shortened V by 3 bases and J by 0 bases, and 11 bases separated the two germline ends. The CDR3 spans 16 residues. CDR3 loop: CASGFPGSANTGELFF. The CDR3 coding sequence is TGTGCTAGTGGTTTCCCGGGCTCTGCGAACACCGGGGAGCTGTTTTTT. Drawing the rest from reference TRBV12-5 and TRBJ2-2, the complete variable domain is DARVTQTPRHKVTEMGQEVTMRCQPILGHNTVFWYRQTMMQGLELLAYFRNRAPLDDSGMPKDRFSAEMPDATLATLKIQPSEPRDSAVYFCASGFPGSANTGELFFGEGSRLTVL.

The chain has TRBV4-1 and TRBJ2-6; TRBD2 is a possible D gene (5 bases). The V end was cut by 0 bases, the J end by 0 bases, with 9 bases between. The germline V gene has CDR1 MGHRA and CDR2 YSYEKL. The CDR3 length is 17 residues. CDR3 region: CASSQDEGPSGANVLTF. The CDR3 DNA follows: TGCGCCAGCAGCCAAGATGAGGGCCCCTCTGGGGCCAACGTCCTGACTTTC.

V gene TRBV30 combines with J gene TRBJ2-1; no definite D call. Looked up from germline, CDR1 is GTSNPN and CDR2 is SVGIG (reference sequence). V was cut by 1 base and J by 7 bases, with 5 bases left in between. The CDR3 covers 11 residues. CDR3 DNA sequence: TGTGCCTGGAGTGAAGGGAATGAGCAGTTCTTC. Translation gives CAWSEGNEQFF.

The chain combines TRBV24-1 with TRBJ2-5; D is uncertain. The V and J ends lost 5 bases and 4 bases respectively, with 10 bases between them. Germline values: CDR1 KGHDR, CDR2 SFDVKD. This CDR3 spans 13 amino acids. CDR3: CATSVGKPETQYF. CDR3 in DNA: TGTGCCACCAGTGTAGGCAAACCAGAGACCCAGTACTTC.

This clone was observed a single time. V is TRBV18 and J is TRBJ1-3; D is undetermined. The CDR3 extends over 16 amino acids. Germline V CDR1 and CDR2: KGHSH, LQKENI. V was trimmed by 1 base and J by 2 bases, leaving 12 bases between them. The chain's CDR3 is CASSPQGLGTGNTIYF. The CDR3 DNA reads as TGTGCCAGCTCACCACAAGGACTGGGGACTGGAAACACCATATATTTT. Drawing the rest from reference TRBV18 and TRBJ1-3, the complete variable domain is NAGVMQNPRHLVRRRGQEARLRCSPMKGHSHVYWYRQLPEEGLKFMVYLQKENIIDESGMPKERFSAEFPKEGPSILRIQQVVRGDSAAYFCASSPQGLGTGNTIYFGEGSWLTVV.

This chain joins TRBV5-1 and TRBJ1-2; D possibly corresponds to TRBD1 (6 bases). The CDR3 has 13 residues. The germline V gene has CDR1 SGHRS and CDR2 YFSETQ. V gave up 4 bases and J gave up 8 bases, with 15 bases separating them. The chain's CDR3 is CASSPDGQGGYTF. The DNA for the CDR3 is TGCGCCAGCAGCCCCGACGGCCAGGGGGGCTACACCTTC.

About this clone: Other DNA variants within this sample encode the same CDR3. The CDR3 nucleotides are TGTGCCAGCAGACTGACAGTCACCGGGGAGCTGTTTTTT. Translation gives CASRLTVTGELFF. The rearrangement joins TRBV6-5 to TRBJ2-2; weak D call: TRBD1 (5 bases). V lost 6 bases and J lost 4, with 9 bases in between. The CDR3 sequence is 13 residues long. Germline values: CDR1 MNHEY, CDR2 SVGAGI.

The chain joins TRBV29-1 to TRBJ1-1; 9 nucleotides agree with TRBD1. V gave up 7 bases and J gave up 4 bases; unmatched junction bases: 4. The CDR3 sequence is 12 residues long. CDR1 is SQVTM, CDR2 ANQGSEA, per germline. CDR3 nucleotide sequence: TGCAGCGCGGACAGGGGAGGCACTGAAGCTTTCTTT. This encodes CSADRGGTEAFF.